This T cell receptor beta chain was captured in a study of response to subunit inactivated influenza vaccine. Germline V lookup: CDR1 DFQATT, CDR2 SNEGSKA (reference sequence). V gave up 5 bases and J gave up 4 bases; unmatched junction bases: 13. CDR3 size: 15 residues. Findings and limits, study-wide: The authors offered the suggestion that each seasonal influenza vaccination recruits few new T cells.

One entry per CDR3 protein, called by TCRdb with MiXCR from the RT-PCR reads. The sample has 800,000 or so distinct CDR3 sequences; less than 25% are singletons. With regard to this clonotype: The antigen is undetermined.

The chain joins TRBV20-1 to TRBJ2-5, with 7 bases aligning to TRBD2. The receptor was isolated from a man aged 50 to 59 who received an inactivated influenza vaccine. Sequenced material: PBMCs from blood, taken approximately 5 days after vaccination. The CDR3 coding sequence is TGCAGTGCTGGGGGTTGGGGCGGGAGAGTAGAGACCCAGTACTTC. Translation gives CSAGGWGGRVETQYF.